A single sample is the source of the 14 T cell receptor beta chains below, sequenced in a study of OX40 agonist ivuxolimab in advanced cancers. Library creation used the immunoSEQ multiplex PCR assay. In its TCRdb copy, this immuneACCESS table keeps in-frame sequences only and misses some clones. Where compared with another copy, unresolved V genes explain less than half of these, and the others have no known cause. This sample comprises fewer than 70,000 clones, around nine tenths of them detected only once. The ten biggest clones cover about 2.1% of the sample. Sequencing was performed on CD4+ or CD8+ T cells sorted from blood, taken in a trial of the OX40 agonist ivuxolimab. All receptors come from an adult with an advanced solid tumor such as melanoma, head and neck, liver or kidney cancer.

This chain connects TRBV7-6 to TRBJ2-3; tentative D call: TRBD1 (6 bases). Germline CDR1 reads SGHVS; CDR2 reads FNYEAQ. The CDR3 is made up of 17 amino acids. V shed 4 bases and J shed 2 bases, with 19 bases lying between them. The CDR3 nucleotides are TGTGCCAGCAGCTCCGGGACAACTATTATCCCCACAGATACGCAGTATTTT. Its protein product is CASSSGTTIIPTDTQYF.

This clone was picked up one time. The chain couples TRBV7-2 to TRBJ2-5; D gene uncertain. V was cut by 2 bases and J by 2 bases, with 12 bases left in between. Germline-derived CDR1 and CDR2 are SGHTA and FQGNSA. The CDR3 spans 15 residues. The CDR3 DNA is TGTGCCAGCAGCTTACGTGGGCTGGGACAAGAGACCCAGTACTTC. It is translated as CASSLRGLGQETQYF.

The chain combines TRBV29-1 with TRBJ1-2; D is unresolved. Germline V gives CDR1 SQVTM, CDR2 ANQGSEA. With 2 bases removed from V and 1 base from J, the gap between germline ends came to 11 bases. This CDR3 spans 14 amino acids. CDR3 nucleotides: TGCAGCGTTGAAACGGGATGGGTTAACTATGGCTACACCTTC. It codes for CSVETGWVNYGYTF.

The chain has TRBV5-1 and TRBJ2-5; D not certain. Germline V gives CDR1 SGHRS, CDR2 YFSETQ. V lost 1 base and J 3 bases, leaving 7 bases between the germline ends. The CDR3 runs 13 residues. The CDR3: CASSLFSEETQYF. The CDR3 DNA follows: TGCGCCAGCAGCTTGTTTTCAGAAGAGACCCAGTACTTC.

This chain links TRBV6-6 with TRBJ1-5, with TRBD1 matching over 7 bases. Trimming at V came to 0 bases and at J to 3 bases, leaving 2 bases not matched to a gene. The CDR3 contains 15 residues. Germline V gene lookup returns CDR1 MNHNY and CDR2 SVGAGI (reference sequence). CDR3 DNA sequence: TGTGCCAGCAGTTACTCGGGACAGATCAATCAGCCCCAGCATTTT. Its protein product is CASSYSGQINQPQHF.

The chain combines TRBV27 with TRBJ2-7; 8 positions match TRBD1. Trimming cost V 5 bases and J 3 bases; bases outside gene matches: 6. This CDR3 spans 14 amino acids. Germline CDR1 and CDR2: MNHEY and SMNVEV (reference sequence). In DNA form, the CDR3 reads TGTGCCAGCAGTATAAAGACAGGGGTCTACGAGCAGTACTTC. It translates to CASSIKTGVYEQYF.

The V gene is TRBV19, the J gene TRBJ2-5, with D uncertain. The CDR3 extends over 15 amino acids. CDR1 is LNHDA, CDR2 SQIVND, per germline (reference sequence). Trimming cost V 9 bases and J 1 base, with 18 bases left between them. The CDR3 region is CASSRAALIQETQYF. The CDR3 nucleotides are TGTGCCAGCTCCCGGGCCGCGCTGATCCAAGAGACCCAGTACTTC.

To note about this clone: Relative to the germline gene, one junction end is altered; a read error may explain this. V and J are TRBV5-1 and TRBJ2-7, with TRBD2 matching over 7 bases. Per the germline V gene, CDR1 is SGHRS and CDR2 is YFSETQ. The CDR3 loop spans 15 amino acids. The CDR3 nucleotides are TGCGCCAGCACCTTGGGAGGGCGAAGGAACTACGAGCAGTACTTC. This encodes CASTLGGRRNYEQYF.

The chain joins TRBV4-2 to TRBJ1-5; 12 nucleotides align to TRBD1. The CDR3 spans 17 residues. CDR1 LGHNA and CDR2 YNFKEQ come from the germline V gene. With V trimmed by 3 bases and J by 2 bases, 5 bases remained unmatched. The CDR3 loop is CASSQGQGAGGNQPQHF. CDR3 sequence (DNA): TGTGCCAGCAGCCAGGGACAGGGGGCCGGGGGCAATCAGCCCCAGCATTTT.

The chain links TRBV27 to TRBJ2-7; tentatively, D is TRBD1 or TRBD2 (5 bases each). CDR1 MNHEY and CDR2 SMNVEV come from the germline V gene (reference sequence). The V end lost 5 bases, the J end lost 6 bases, and 17 bases lay between the germline ends. The CDR3 covers 14 residues. CDR3 residues: CASSPWGRNSEQYF. For the CDR3, the DNA is TGTGCCAGCAGTCCCTGGGGACGGAACAGCGAGCAGTACTTC.

This chain links TRBV11-3 with TRBJ1-1; TRBD1 might be the D (5 bases). The V end was cut by 4 bases, the J end by 1 base, with 7 bases between. CDR3 size: 13 residues. In germline, CDR1 is SGHNT, CDR2 YENEEA. CDR3 nucleotide sequence: TGTGCCAGCAGCTCTCAGGGGAACACTGAAGCTTTCTTT. It is translated as CASSSQGNTEAFF.

The CDR3 DNA follows: TGCAGCGTACACCTAAGCGGGTCCTACAATGAGCAGTTCTTC. Amino acid sequence: CSVHLSGSYNEQFF. The V gene is TRBV29-1, the J gene TRBJ2-1; weak D call: TRBD2 (6 bases). Trimming shortened V by 6 bases and J by 1 base, and 13 bases separated the two germline ends. Germline CDR1 SQVTM, CDR2 ANQGSEA. The CDR3 covers 14 residues.

The chain links TRBV18 to TRBJ1-4, with 7 bases identical to TRBD1. V gave up 6 bases and J gave up 5 bases; unmatched junction bases: 9. This CDR3 contains 15 residues. Germline-derived CDR1 and CDR2 are KGHSH and LQKENI. CDR3 sequence (DNA): TGTGCCAGCTCCCTTGGAATACAGGGGAATGAAAAACTGTTTTTT. Its protein is CASSLGIQGNEKLFF. Complete variable domain (other parts from reference TRBV18 and TRBJ1-4): NAGVMQNPRHLVRRRGQEARLRCSPMKGHSHVYWYRQLPEEGLKFMVYLQKENIIDESGMPKERFSAEFPKEGPSILRIQQVVRGDSAAYFCASSLGIQGNEKLFFGSGTQLSVL.

The chain carries TRBV9 and TRBJ1-5; unclear D gene. This CDR3 spans 16 amino acids. Trimming cost V 3 bases and J 3 bases, with 16 bases left between them. In germline, CDR1 is SGDLS, CDR2 YYNGEE. The CDR3 nucleotides read TGTGCCAGCAGCGAACCCCAGCGCCGGCACAATCAGCCCCAGCATTTT. Its protein product is CASSEPQRRHNQPQHF.